The rows below give T cell receptor beta chains drawn from one sample of a study of blood T cell repertoires in COVID-19. Some clones are missing from TCRdb's copy, which holds only in-frame ones; the method was immunoSEQ multiplex PCR. The sample includes nearly 300,000 clones, roughly 83% of them seen just once. The material sequenced was peripheral blood. All receptors come from a human donor with COVID-19, enrolled during active disease. The donor label of this sample is uncertain. Both conserved end residues are part of each CDR3. Fields, in order: D gene, clone size, V gene, J gene, CDR3 DNA, CDR3 protein. A D gene is named only where the DNA matches it firmly. The listing skips clone size in some rows; elsewhere it reads once, few, many or a size class.

NA,NA,TRBV27,TRBJ2-3,TGTGCCAGCATCCCGCTAGCGAGTAGCACAGATACGCAGTATTTT,CASIPLASSTDTQYF
NA,few,TRBV10-2,TRBJ2-7,TGCGCCAGCAGTGAGGGACTTTCCTTCTACGAGCAGTACTTC,CASSEGLSFYEQYF
NA,NA,TRBV7-3,TRBJ2-7,TGTGCCAGCAGCTCCCCTAGCTCCTACGAGCAGTACTTC,CASSSPSSYEQYF
NA,NA,TRBV3-1/TRBV3-2,TRBJ1-1,TGTGCCAGCAGCCCCTTTCGGGGGGGGAACACTGAAGCTTTCTTT,CASSPFRGGNTEAFF
TRBD1,NA,TRBV7-9,TRBJ1-5,TGTGCCAGCAGCTCGGCGGGACAGGGAACGGGTCAGCCCCAGCATTTT,CASSSAGQGTGQPQHF
NA,NA,TRBV30,TRBJ2-7,TGTGCCTGGGGTGAAGGGGGGGCGCGGAGCGAGCAGTACTTC,CAWGEGGARSEQYF
NA,NA,TRBV7-7,TRBJ1-6,TGTGCTAGCAGCCGTGCTGAGAATTCACCCCTCCACTTT,CASSRAENSPLHF
TRBD2,NA,TRBV30,TRBJ2-3,TGTGCCTGGAGTGCCGGGACTAGTACAGATACGCAGTATTTT,CAWSAGTSTDTQYF
NA,NA,TRBV5-1,TRBJ2-2,TGCGCCAGCAGCTTCGGCGGGGAGCTGTTTTTT,CASSFGGELFF
TRBD1,NA,TRBV7-3,TRBJ1-2,TGTGCCAGCAGCCCACAAAGTAGTAACAGGGGGAACTATGGCTACACCTTC,CASSPQSSNRGNYGYTF
NA,few,TRBV28,TRBJ2-1,TGTGCCAGCAGTTCCGGGCGGACAGAACCGAATGAGCAGTTCTTC,CASSSGRTEPNEQFF